The 10 T cell receptor beta chains listed next were all sequenced from one sample in a study of shared clonotypes between healthy human individuals (dated by TCRdb to 2019 to 2021). Library creation used the immunoSEQ multiplex PCR assay. TCRdb holds this immuneACCESS table with in-frame rearrangements only. Some clones are missing; in checked studies, unresolved V genes explain under half, and the rest has no known cause. The sample table lists about a million clones, approximately 75% of them with a count of one. The ten biggest clones cover approximately 0.95% of the sample. Specimen: memory CD4+ T cells from PBMCs. The cell subset or site tag for this specimen amounts to: CD45RA-negative fraction. These receptors were taken from a man younger than 35 in good health. Some clones in this sample may be carry-over from other donors' samples.

This rearrangement joins TRBV7-8 to TRBJ1-2, with TRBD1 matching 8 bases. V was clipped by 4 bases and J by 6 bases; unmatched bases: 10. From germline, CDR1 is SGHVS and CDR2 FQNEAQ. There are 15 residues in the CDR3. CDR3 protein: CASSSLTGATDGYTF. The CDR3 nucleotides are TGTGCCAGCAGCTCTCTGACAGGGGCCACTGATGGCTACACCTTC.

The chain carries TRBV9 and TRBJ2-3; D perhaps matches TRBD1 (6 bases). V lost 4 bases and J 5 bases, leaving 14 bases between the germline ends. Germline V gives CDR1 SGDLS, CDR2 YYNGEE. CDR3 length: 14 residues. The chain's CDR3 is CASSPPTGLDTQYF. DNA for the CDR3: TGTGCCAGCAGCCCCCCCACAGGGTTAGATACGCAGTATTTT. Based on the CDR3 plus reference TRBV9 and TRBJ2-3, the full variable domain is DSGVTQTPKHLITATGQRVTLRCSPRSGDLSVYWYQQSLDQGLQFLIQYYNGEERAKGNILERFSAQQFPDLHSELNLSSLELGDSALYFCASSPPTGLDTQYFGPGTRLTVL.

This chain links TRBV6-1 with TRBJ2-5; D is possibly TRBD2 (5 bases). Per germline, CDR1 MNHNS and CDR2 SASEGT. This CDR3 has 14 amino acids. V lost 8 bases and J lost 2, with 15 bases in between. The DNA for the CDR3 is TGTGCCAGCTCGAAGTCCGGGAATCAAGAGACCCAGTACTTC. This encodes CASSKSGNQETQYF.

CDR3 nucleotide sequence: TGTGCCATCAGTGAAGCGGGAGAGACCCAGTACTTC. This gives the protein CAISEAGETQYF. This chain uses TRBV10-3 with TRBJ2-5, with D perhaps matching TRBD2 (6 bases). Germline CDR1 reads ENHRY; CDR2 reads SYGVKD. This CDR3 has 12 residues. Trimming removed 3 bases at V and 4 bases at J, with 6 bases between.

As concerns this clone: This likely came from a read error, as a far larger clone is one base away. Other DNA sequences of this sample code for an identical CDR3. This rearrangement joins TRBV27 to TRBJ1-3; D may be TRBD1 (5 bases). There are 13 residues in the CDR3. V gave up 6 bases and J gave up 2 bases, with 8 bases separating them. Germline values: CDR1 MNHEY, CDR2 SMNVEV (reference sequence). The CDR3 bases are TGTGCCAGCAGCCTCAGGGCTGGAAACACCATATATTTT. Translation gives CASSLRAGNTIYF.

The chain carries TRBV5-1 and TRBJ2-7; 9 nucleotides align to TRBD1. The CDR3 has 14 residues. The J segment lost 4 bases and the V segment lost 3 bases, leaving 5 bases of the junction unmatched. Germline CDR1 SGHRS, CDR2 YFSETQ. CDR3 bases: TGCGCCAGCAGCTGGCAACAGGGGGCATACGAGCAGTACTTC. This translates into CASSWQQGAYEQYF. Drawing the rest from reference TRBV5-1 and TRBJ2-7, the complete variable domain is KAGVTQTPRYLIKTRGQQVTLSCSPISGHRSVSWYQQTPGQGLQFLFEYFSETQRNKGNFPGRFSGRQFSNSRSEMNVSTLELGDSALYLCASSWQQGAYEQYFGPGTRLTVT.

The chain is built from TRBV28 and TRBJ1-2; D ambiguous. Trimming pared 2 bases from V and 5 bases from J, leaving 9 bases between. Per germline, CDR1 MDHEN and CDR2 SYDVKM. This CDR3 has 13 residues. The CDR3 spells CASSLETRYGYTF. The CDR3 DNA sequence: TGTGCCAGCAGTTTAGAGACTCGGTATGGCTACACCTTC.

There are a few counts of this clone. Other DNA sequences from this sample encode an identical CDR3 as well. The chain is built from TRBV27 and TRBJ1-2; tentative D call: TRBD1 (6 bases). The V gene's germline CDR1 is MNHEY and CDR2 SMNVEV (reference sequence). The CDR3 spans 14 residues. Trimming stripped 0 bases from V and 5 bases from J, with 10 bases between. The DNA of the CDR3 is TGTGCCAGCAGTTTATCGCGACAGGTTTATGGCTACACCTTC. It encodes CASSLSRQVYGYTF.

Concerning this clone itself: This is likely an artifact of a read error, given a far larger clone one base away. The sample carries other DNA sequences with the same CDR3. CDR3 protein: CASSPTPSQETQYF. The CDR3 region has the DNA TGTGCCAGCTCACCCACCCCTTCTCAAGAGACTCAGTACTTC. V gene TRBV18 combines with J gene TRBJ2-5, with D unclear. Germline V gives CDR1 KGHSH, CDR2 LQKENI. The CDR3 covers 14 residues.

The chain employs TRBV18 and TRBJ2-7; 8 nucleotides line up with TRBD1. From germline, CDR1 is KGHSH and CDR2 LQKENI. V lost 4 bases, J lost 3 bases, and 8 bases stayed unmatched. The CDR3 loop spans 15 amino acids. The chain's CDR3 is CASSLGPGTGYEQYF. CDR3 nucleotides: TGTGCCAGCTCACTAGGGCCCGGGACAGGCTACGAGCAGTACTTC.